This paragraph covers one T cell receptor (beta chain) sequence. This clone's antigen is unknown. Per-base qualities were not stored, and no clone one base away is much larger. This sample stems from a study of control samples from healthy donors and cancer patients (TCRdb year 2020). The CDR3 numbers 13 residues from cysteine through phenylalanine. The entry retains the CDR3 DNA only, 39 bases that are in frame from base 1. For CDR1 and CDR2, the germline V gene (reference sequence) lists LNHNV and YYDKDF. The V end loses 2 bases and the J end loses 4 bases, and a stretch of 8 bases separates them. Receptor libraries were prepared by the immunoSEQ multiplex PCR assay. Not all clones reach the TCRdb copy of this immuneACCESS table, which keeps in-frame sequences only. Checked studies attribute under half of the gap to unresolved V genes and leave the rest unexplained. This sample gives some 51,000 clones in total; roughly 95% of them show up just once. The ten biggest clones cover about 1% of the sample.

Sequenced material: blood. The TCR originated in a woman between 18 and 29 years old in good health. The V gene is TRBV15 and the J gene is TRBJ1-1; possibly the D gene is TRBD1, per 6 matching bases. Here is the DNA: TGTGCCACCAGCAGAAACAGGGTCACTGAAGCTTTCTTT. The encoded protein is CATSRNRVTEAFF.